Below are 15 T cell receptor beta chains sequenced from a single sample in a study of Ad26.COV2.S vaccination and SARS-CoV-2 variants. Libraries were prepared by immunoSEQ multiplex PCR; TCRdb keeps only in-frame clonotypes and omits some of them. The sample lists 300,000 to 400,000 clones, more than 75% occurring once. The treatment was: 19 received Ad26.COV2.S at low or high dose, single or two shots; about 5 received placebo; per-sample allocation not given. Sampling was done on day 63 after the first vaccine or placebo injection. The specimen was peripheral blood, collected in a trial of Ad26.COV2.S vaccine versus placebo. The receptors originated from a person between 18 and 65 years old who received the Ad26.COV2.S COVID-19 vaccine or a placebo.

The rearrangement links TRBV18 to TRBJ2-1, with 8 positions matching TRBD2. The CDR3 length is 19 residues. After removal of 3 bases from V and 2 bases from J, the junction contained 15 bases not matched to a gene. CDR1 is KGHSH and CDR2 is LQKENI in the germline V gene. For the CDR3, the DNA is TGTGCCAGCTCACCCCGAACCCCCCCAGCGGGAGCTCCCTACAATGAGCAGTTCTTC. Translating gives CASSPRTPPAGAPYNEQFF.

The chain combines TRBV29-1 with TRBJ2-5; 7 bases map to TRBD1. Germline assignment: CDR1 SQVTM and CDR2 ANQGSEA. The CDR3 is 14 residues long. V lost 6 bases, J lost 5 bases, and 12 bases stayed unmatched. CDR3: CSVAMTGRRETQYF. The CDR3 DNA sequence: TGCAGCGTGGCTATGACAGGGCGGCGGGAGACCCAGTACTTC.

The chain links TRBV7-2 to TRBJ1-1, with 8 bases fitting TRBD1. The V gene end was trimmed by 4 bases and the J gene end by 1 base; junction bases not matched to a gene: 8. This CDR3 is built from 16 residues. Looked up from germline, CDR1 is SGHTA and CDR2 is FQGNSA. CDR3 sequence (DNA): TGTGCCAGCAGCTACACCGGGACAGGAAGGAACACTGAAGCTTTCTTT. Its translation: CASSYTGTGRNTEAFF. Drawing the rest from reference TRBV7-2 and TRBJ1-1, the complete variable domain is GAGVSQSPSNKVTEKGKDVELRCDPISGHTALYWYRQSLGQGLEFLIYFQGNSAPDKSGLPSDRFSAERTGGSVSTLTIQRTQQEDSAVYLCASSYTGTGRNTEAFFGQGTRLTVV.

The chain has TRBV4-1 and TRBJ1-6; 7 bases are shared with TRBD1. There are 17 residues in the CDR3. Germline V CDR1 and CDR2: MGHRA, YSYEKL. V lost 2 bases, J lost 9 bases, and 13 bases stayed unmatched. CDR3 region: CASSQRQGVEIISPLHF. DNA for the CDR3: TGCGCCAGCAGCCAACGACAGGGAGTTGAAATTATTTCACCCCTCCACTTT.

The chain recombines TRBV27 with TRBJ2-3, with 12 bases matching TRBD2. CDR3 length: 18 amino acids. The germline V gene encodes CDR1 MNHEY and CDR2 SMNVEV (reference sequence). The V segment lost 2 bases and the J segment 5 bases; nucleotides outside the gene matches: 11. The CDR3 sequence: CASSLVLAGGKGGDTQYF. In DNA, the CDR3 is TGTGCCAGCAGTTTAGTACTAGCGGGGGGCAAAGGGGGAGATACGCAGTATTTT.

V is TRBV7-6 and J is TRBJ2-5, with 10 bases matching TRBD2. V lost 6 bases and J lost 0; bases outside the gene matches: 13. Per germline, CDR1 SGHVS and CDR2 FNYEAQ. CDR3 length equals 18 residues. The CDR3 DNA reads as TGTGCCAGCAGTCATAGGACTAGCGGCGGGTCCTACCAAGAGACCCAGTACTTC. It encodes CASSHRTSGGSYQETQYF.

V usage is TRBV7-6 and J usage is TRBJ2-1; D may match TRBD1 or TRBD2 (5 bases each). The CDR3 runs 17 residues. Trimming cost V 5 bases and J 0 bases, with 17 bases left between them. Germline V gene data show CDR1 as SGHVS and CDR2 as FNYEAQ. The CDR3: CASSPHHLGDSYNEQFF. The CDR3 coding sequence is TGTGCCAGCAGCCCACACCATCTGGGGGACTCCTACAATGAGCAGTTCTTC.

The chain has TRBV7-2 and TRBJ1-1; no clear D. Looked up from germline, CDR1 is SGHTA and CDR2 is FQGNSA. This CDR3 is 14 amino acids long. V lost 1 base, J lost 0 bases, and 6 bases lay in between. DNA for the CDR3: TGTGCCAGCAGCTTAGTTGGGATGAACACTGAAGCTTTCTTT. Protein product: CASSLVGMNTEAFF.

V gene TRBV6-2 or TRBV6-3 combines with J gene TRBJ2-1; D not certain. This CDR3 comprises 11 residues. Trimming shortened V by 5 bases and J by 8 bases, and 7 bases separated the two germline ends. Germline loops: CDR1 MNHEY, CDR2 SVGEGT. The CDR3, as DNA: TGTGCCAGCAGTGACGTCGATGAGCAGTTCTTC. Its protein is CASSDVDEQFF.

This rearrangement joins TRBV11-2 to TRBJ2-3; no clear D. Germline V gene sequence: CDR1 SGHAT, CDR2 FQNNGV. V was clipped by 1 base and J by 3 bases, with 17 bases between them. The CDR3 extends over 17 amino acids. The CDR3, as DNA: TGTGCCAGCAGCTTAGGGGGTCTGAGCTTCGTGACAGATACGCAGTATTTT. It encodes CASSLGGLSFVTDTQYF.

V gene TRBV7-6 combines with J gene TRBJ2-2; D might be TRBD2 (5 bases). The V gene lost 5 bases and the J gene lost 6 bases, with 22 bases spanning the gap. Germline V gene lookup returns CDR1 SGHVS and CDR2 FNYEAQ. The CDR3 sequence is 17 residues long. Written as DNA, the CDR3 is TGTGCCAGCAGCCTAAACAAGGACTTACCATTTCCCGGGGAGCTGTTTTTT. Translating gives CASSLNKDLPFPGELFF. The entire variable domain, with the rest obtained from reference TRBV7-6 and TRBJ2-2, is as follows: GAGVSQSPRYKVTKRGQDVALRCDPISGHVSLYWYRQALGQGPEFLTYFNYEAQQDKSGLPNDRFSAERPEGSISTLTIQRTEQRDSAMYRCASSLNKDLPFPGELFFGEGSRLTVL.

The rearrangement links TRBV11-2 to TRBJ2-5; weak D call: TRBD2 (6 bases). The CDR3 runs 14 residues. Trimming removed 8 bases at V and 4 bases at J, with 17 bases between. Per the germline V gene, CDR1 is SGHAT and CDR2 is FQNNGV. CDR3 coding DNA: TGTGCCAGCGGGCGCGGGGACTCGAGAGAGACCCAGTACTTC. Its translation is CASGRGDSRETQYF.

The gene calls are TRBV5-1 and TRBJ1-3, with D perhaps TRBD1 (6 bases). Germline assignment: CDR1 SGHRS and CDR2 YFSETQ. CDR3 length: 16 residues. Deletions cut 4 bases from V and 0 bases from J, with 14 bases between. The CDR3 DNA follows: TGCGCCAGCAGCCACCTACAGGGATTCTCTGGAAACACCATATATTTT. Residues: CASSHLQGFSGNTIYF. The full variable domain, rest sourced from reference TRBV5-1 and TRBJ1-3, is KAGVTQTPRYLIKTRGQQVTLSCSPISGHRSVSWYQQTPGQGLQFLFEYFSETQRNKGNFPGRFSGRQFSNSRSEMNVSTLELGDSALYLCASSHLQGFSGNTIYFGEGSWLTVV.

This chain joins TRBV7-2 and TRBJ2-7; 9 bases map to TRBD2. Trimming removed 3 bases from V and 4 bases from J; junction bases left unmatched: 10. Looked up from germline, CDR1 is SGHTA and CDR2 is FQGNSA. The length of the CDR3 is 16 residues. The CDR3 coding sequence is TGTGCCAGCAGCTTCTTTGCGGGGGGGTTACGGTACGAGCAGTACTTC. It yields the protein CASSFFAGGLRYEQYF.

This rearrangement joins TRBV7-7 to TRBJ2-2; D may be TRBD1 (6 bases). The CDR3 consists of 14 residues. V was cut by 1 base and J by 6 bases, with 9 bases left in between. The germline V gene has CDR1 SSHAT and CDR2 FNYEAQ (reference sequence). The CDR3 DNA sequence: TGTGCCAGCAGCTTAGGGCCAGGGGCCGGGGAGCTGTTTTTT. It encodes CASSLGPGAGELFF.